The next 17 T cell receptor beta chains were all read from a single sample in a study of cytomegalovirus exposure and HLA in healthy donors. PCR employed 60 Vbeta and 13 Jbeta primers. Sequencing used immunoSEQ multiplex PCR; TCRdb keeps in-frame clones, though not all of them. The table lists about 150,000 clones, 60% to 85% of them singletons. Sequenced sample: PBMCs. These receptors came from a woman in her thirties or forties in good health and CMV-seronegative.

In DNA form, the CDR3 reads TGCGCCAGCAGCTTGGAGGGACAGGGAGTAACTGAAGCTTTCTTT. It specifies CASSLEGQGVTEAFF. The chain employs TRBV5-1 and TRBJ1-1; 9 bases are shared with TRBD1. The CDR3 runs to 15 residues. V was pared by 0 bases and J by 5 bases, with 5 bases of the junction left unmatched. CDR1 SGHRS and CDR2 YFSETQ come from the germline V gene.

The chain is built from TRBV4-1 and TRBJ1-5; D unresolved. Germline CDR1 is MGHRA and CDR2 is YSYEKL. There are 13 residues in the CDR3. Trimming took 0 bases from V and 7 from J, leaving 7 bases between them. The CDR3 DNA follows: TGCGCCAGCAGCCAAGAGAGGAAACAGCCCCAGCATTTT. Protein: CASSQERKQPQHF.

V gene TRBV27 combines with J gene TRBJ1-1; 9 nucleotides align to TRBD1. V lost 5 bases to trimming and J lost 1 base; unmatched junction nucleotides: 17. The CDR3 extends over 19 amino acids. Germline CDR1 reads MNHEY; CDR2 reads SMNVEV (reference sequence). In DNA, the CDR3 is TGTGCCAGCAGTATCCGGGGACAGGGTCCTATCTTACCGAACACTGAAGCTTTCTTT. It is translated as CASSIRGQGPILPNTEAFF.

The rearrangement uses TRBV6-5 and TRBJ2-7, with 10 bases aligning to TRBD1. Unmatched junction bases numbered 9, after V lost 6 bases and J lost 4 bases. The CDR3 is 15 amino acids. In germline, CDR1 is MNHEY, CDR2 SVGAGI. The CDR3 region is CASRGAGTGVYEQYF. CDR3 coding DNA: TGTGCCAGCAGGGGAGCCGGGACAGGGGTGTACGAGCAGTACTTC.

The chain is built from TRBV11-3 and TRBJ2-1; 7 nucleotides match TRBD2. Germline CDR1 is SGHNT and CDR2 is YENEEA. This CDR3 has 15 residues. V was clipped by 3 bases and J by 4 bases; unmatched bases: 6. The CDR3, as DNA: TGTGCCAGCAGCTTGTACAGCGGGAAGTACAATGAGCAGTTCTTC. Its translation: CASSLYSGKYNEQFF.

The chain uses TRBV27 and TRBJ2-2, with no clear D. CDR3 size: 14 residues. The germline V and J ends were trimmed by 3 bases and 6 bases, with 11 bases remaining between them. Germline V lookup: CDR1 MNHEY, CDR2 SMNVEV (reference sequence). The CDR3 reads CASSLDLAAGELFF. DNA of the CDR3: TGTGCCAGCAGTTTGGATTTAGCAGCCGGGGAGCTGTTTTTT.

This clone was seen a few times. V gene TRBV6-5 combines with J gene TRBJ1-2; TRBD1 might be the D (5 bases). Germline lookup yields CDR1 MNHEY and CDR2 SVGAGI. Trimming left V 4 bases short and J 8 bases short, with 17 bases between. The CDR3 spans 14 residues. The CDR3 DNA follows: TGTGCCAGCAGTTCGACTCCAGGGTCCCGAGGCTACACCTTC. It specifies CASSSTPGSRGYTF.

This chain joins TRBV7-6 and TRBJ2-6, with D uncertain. Germline V CDR1 and CDR2: SGHVS, FNYEAQ. This CDR3 is built from 15 residues. The V end was cut by 2 bases, the J end by 1 base, with 6 bases between. CDR3 DNA: TGTGCCAGCAGCTTATCTCTGTCTGGGGCCAACGTCCTGACTTTC. Translation: CASSLSLSGANVLTF. The variable domain in full, completed from reference TRBV7-6 and TRBJ2-6, reads GAGVSQSPRYKVTKRGQDVALRCDPISGHVSLYWYRQALGQGPEFLTYFNYEAQQDKSGLPNDRFSAERPEGSISTLTIQRTEQRDSAMYRCASSLSLSGANVLTFGAGSRLTVL.

This chain joins TRBV2 and TRBJ2-7; maybe TRBD2 (6 bases). Trimming shortened V by 0 bases and J by 0 bases, and 9 bases separated the two germline ends. The CDR3 totals 15 residues. The germline V gene encodes CDR1 SNHLY and CDR2 FYNNEI. CDR3 amino acids: CASSEAGEVSYEQYF. The CDR3 DNA follows: TGTGCCAGCAGTGAAGCGGGGGAGGTCTCCTACGAGCAGTACTTC.

This clone was found once. The rearrangement links TRBV29-1 to TRBJ2-7; 10 bases fit TRBD2. The CDR3 spans 13 residues. Germline trimming cut 6 bases from V and 2 bases from J; bases unmatched to any gene: 4. Germline V gene data show CDR1 as SQVTM and CDR2 as ANQGSEA. The CDR3 DNA reads as TGCAGCGTCGGACTAGCGGTCACCTACGAGCAGTACTTC. This encodes CSVGLAVTYEQYF.

This rearrangement joins TRBV5-6 to TRBJ2-7; 7 positions match TRBD1. The germline V gene has CDR1 SGHDT and CDR2 YYEEEE. This CDR3 has 13 amino acids. J lost 8 bases, V lost 3 bases, and 8 bases had no gene match. CDR3 in DNA: TGTGCCAGCAGCTCCTCGGGGACAGCCAAGCAGTACTTC. Protein product: CASSSSGTAKQYF.

The V call is TRBV25-1, the J call TRBJ2-1; 9 positions agree with TRBD1. CDR3 length: 15 residues. The germline V gene encodes CDR1 MGHDK and CDR2 SYGVNS. Germline trimming cut 4 bases from V and 7 bases from J; bases unmatched to any gene: 8. Written as DNA, the CDR3 is TGTGCCAGCAGTGCCCCATGGACAGGGGTGAATGAGCAGTTCTTC. Its translation is CASSAPWTGVNEQFF.

The chain links TRBV2 to TRBJ2-3; a weak D match, TRBD2 (6 bases). This CDR3 has 15 amino acids. Germline V lookup: CDR1 SNHLY, CDR2 FYNNEI. Trimming shortened V by 6 bases and J by 2 bases, and 15 bases separated the two germline ends. CDR3 loop: CASRAGPTPTDTQYF. The CDR3 DNA reads as TGTGCCAGCAGGGCGGGGCCCACCCCCACAGATACGCAGTATTTT.

The rearrangement joins TRBV5-1 to TRBJ2-4, with 9 bases fitting TRBD1. Per the germline V gene, CDR1 is SGHRS and CDR2 is YFSETQ. Germline trimming cut 0 bases from V and 0 bases from J; bases unmatched to any gene: 4. CDR3 length equals 17 residues. This CDR3 is CASSLEGQGLAKNIQYF. The CDR3 DNA reads TGCGCCAGCAGCTTGGAGGGACAGGGTCTAGCCAAAAACATTCAGTACTTC.

The rearrangement joins TRBV6-6 to TRBJ1-5; 9 bases are shared with TRBD1. Germline values: CDR1 MNHNY, CDR2 SVGAGI (reference sequence). With V trimmed by 3 bases and J by 3 bases, 3 bases remained unmatched. The CDR3 contains 15 residues. DNA of the CDR3: TGTGCCAGCAGTTATTGGGACAGGGTCAATCAGCCCCAGCATTTT. Encoded protein: CASSYWDRVNQPQHF.

This clone has only a few counts. The gene calls are TRBV9 and TRBJ1-2; D gene uncertain. Germline CDR1 reads SGDLS; CDR2 reads YYNGEE. V lost 0 bases to trimming and J lost 4 bases, with 10 bases between them. CDR3 size: 14 residues. The CDR3 sequence: CASSVVEGGYGYTF. In nucleotides, the CDR3 is TGTGCCAGCAGCGTAGTGGAAGGCGGCTATGGCTACACCTTC. Combining the CDR3 with reference TRBV9 and TRBJ1-2 gives the whole variable domain DSGVTQTPKHLITATGQRVTLRCSPRSGDLSVYWYQQSLDQGLQFLIQYYNGEERAKGNILERFSAQQFPDLHSELNLSSLELGDSALYFCASSVVEGGYGYTFGSGTRLTVV.

The chain joins TRBV9 to TRBJ2-7, with D maybe TRBD1 (5 bases). CDR3 size: 14 residues. The germline V and J ends were trimmed by 2 bases and 2 bases, with 11 bases remaining between them. Germline V gene lookup returns CDR1 SGDLS and CDR2 YYNGEE. CDR3 loop: CASSVTGIPYEQYF. The DNA of the CDR3 is TGTGCCAGCAGCGTTACAGGTATCCCCTACGAGCAGTACTTC.